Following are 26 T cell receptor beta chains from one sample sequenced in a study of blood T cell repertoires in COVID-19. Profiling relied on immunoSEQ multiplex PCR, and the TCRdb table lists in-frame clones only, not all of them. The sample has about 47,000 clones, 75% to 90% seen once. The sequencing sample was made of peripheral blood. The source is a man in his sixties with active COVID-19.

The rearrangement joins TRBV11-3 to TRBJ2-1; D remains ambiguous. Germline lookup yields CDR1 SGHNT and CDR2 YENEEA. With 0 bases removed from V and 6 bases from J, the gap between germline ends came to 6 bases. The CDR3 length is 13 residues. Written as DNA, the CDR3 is TGTGCCAGCAGCTTAGAGGCTAGCAATGAGCAGTTCTTC. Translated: CASSLEASNEQFF.

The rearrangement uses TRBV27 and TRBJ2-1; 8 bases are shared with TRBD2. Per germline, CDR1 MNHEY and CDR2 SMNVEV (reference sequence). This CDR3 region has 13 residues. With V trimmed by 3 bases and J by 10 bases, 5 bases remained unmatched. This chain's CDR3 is CASSFNSGNEQFF. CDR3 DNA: TGTGCCAGCAGTTTCAATAGCGGGAACGAGCAGTTCTTC.

Here the CDR3 DNA reads TGTGCCAGCACCAGAGGACAGAAAGCTTTCTTT. It encodes CASTRGQKAFF. This chain connects TRBV12-3 or TRBV12-4 to TRBJ1-1; a weak D match, TRBD1 (6 bases). V shed 7 bases and J shed 9 bases, with 12 bases lying between them. CDR3 length: 11 amino acids.

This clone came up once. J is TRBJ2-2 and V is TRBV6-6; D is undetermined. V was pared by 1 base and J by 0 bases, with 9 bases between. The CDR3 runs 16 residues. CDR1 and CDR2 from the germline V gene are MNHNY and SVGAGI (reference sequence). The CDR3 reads CASSYFRPANTGELFF. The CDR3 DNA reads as TGTGCCAGCAGTTACTTTCGCCCGGCGAACACCGGGGAGCTGTTTTTT.

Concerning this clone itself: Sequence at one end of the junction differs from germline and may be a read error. The CDR3: CASRLAGSYEQYF. CDR3 in DNA: TGCGCCAGCCGCTTAGCGGGCTCCTACGAGCAGTACTTC. V usage is TRBV5-1 and J usage is TRBJ2-7, with TRBD2 matching 7 bases. Germline assignment: CDR1 SGHRS and CDR2 YFSETQ. This CDR3 spans 13 amino acids.

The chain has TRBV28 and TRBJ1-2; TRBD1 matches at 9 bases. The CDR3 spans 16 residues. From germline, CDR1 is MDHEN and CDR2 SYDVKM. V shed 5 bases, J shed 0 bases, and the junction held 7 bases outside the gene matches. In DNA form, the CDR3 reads TGTGCCAGCAGTAGCCGGGACAGGGACACTAACTATGGCTACACCTTC. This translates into CASSSRDRDTNYGYTF.

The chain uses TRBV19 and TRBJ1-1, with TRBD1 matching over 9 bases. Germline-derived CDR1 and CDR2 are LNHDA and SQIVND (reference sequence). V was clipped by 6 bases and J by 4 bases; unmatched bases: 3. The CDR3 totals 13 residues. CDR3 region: CASRTGGGTEAFF. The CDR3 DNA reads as TGTGCCAGTAGGACAGGGGGGGGCACTGAAGCTTTCTTT.

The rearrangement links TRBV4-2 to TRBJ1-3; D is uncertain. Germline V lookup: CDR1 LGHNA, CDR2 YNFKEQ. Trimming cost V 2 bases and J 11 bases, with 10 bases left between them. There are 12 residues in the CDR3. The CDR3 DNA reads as TGTGCCAGCAGCCAACCCCAGAACCCCATATATTTT. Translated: CASSQPQNPIYF.

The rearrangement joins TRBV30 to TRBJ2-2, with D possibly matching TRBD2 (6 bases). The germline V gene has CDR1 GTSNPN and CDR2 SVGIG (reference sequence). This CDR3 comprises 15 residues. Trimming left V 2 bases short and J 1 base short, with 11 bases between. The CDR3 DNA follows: TGTGCCTGGAGTTTCCTAGCGAAGAACACCGGGGAGCTGTTTTTT. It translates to CAWSFLAKNTGELFF.

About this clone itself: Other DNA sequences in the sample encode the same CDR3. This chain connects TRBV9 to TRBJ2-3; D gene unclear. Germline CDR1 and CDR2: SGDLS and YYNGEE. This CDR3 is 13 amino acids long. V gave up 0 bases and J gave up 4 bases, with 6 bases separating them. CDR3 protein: CASSVVSADTQYF. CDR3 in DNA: TGTGCCAGCAGCGTAGTATCTGCAGATACGCAGTATTTT.

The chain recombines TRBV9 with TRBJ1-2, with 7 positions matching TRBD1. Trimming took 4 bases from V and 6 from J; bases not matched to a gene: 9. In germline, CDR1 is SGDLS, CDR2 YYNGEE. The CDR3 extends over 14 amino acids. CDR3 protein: CASSTRTGGDGYTF. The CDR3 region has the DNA TGTGCCAGCAGCACCCGGACAGGAGGGGATGGCTACACCTTC.

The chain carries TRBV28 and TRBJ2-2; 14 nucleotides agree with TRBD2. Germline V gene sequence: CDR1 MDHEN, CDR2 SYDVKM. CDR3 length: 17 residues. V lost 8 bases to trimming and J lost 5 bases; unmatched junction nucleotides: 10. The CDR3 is CASGGTSGRRSTGELFF. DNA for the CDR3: TGTGCCAGCGGCGGGACTAGCGGGAGAAGAAGTACCGGGGAGCTGTTTTTT.

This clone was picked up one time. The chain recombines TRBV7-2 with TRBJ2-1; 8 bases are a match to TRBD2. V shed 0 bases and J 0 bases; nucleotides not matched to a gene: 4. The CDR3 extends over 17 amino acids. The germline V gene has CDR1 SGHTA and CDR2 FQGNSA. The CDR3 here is CASSLASGVSSYNEQFF. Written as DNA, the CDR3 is TGTGCCAGCAGCTTAGCTAGCGGGGTGAGCTCCTACAATGAGCAGTTCTTC.

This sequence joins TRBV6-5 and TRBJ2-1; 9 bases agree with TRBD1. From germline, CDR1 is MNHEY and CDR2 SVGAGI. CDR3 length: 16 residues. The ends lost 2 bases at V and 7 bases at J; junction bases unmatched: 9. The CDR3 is CASSYGLTGGGNEQFF. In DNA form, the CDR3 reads TGTGCCAGCAGTTACGGGCTGACAGGGGGTGGAAATGAGCAGTTCTTC.

The CDR3 sequence: CASSLQTSGSSYEQYF. The CDR3 bases are TGCGCCAGCAGCTTACAAACTAGCGGGAGTAGTTACGAGCAGTACTTC. The chain links TRBV5-1 to TRBJ2-7; 11 positions agree with TRBD2. Trimming removed 2 bases from V and 4 bases from J; junction bases left unmatched: 8. CDR1 and CDR2 (germline): SGHRS, YFSETQ. The CDR3 runs to 16 residues.

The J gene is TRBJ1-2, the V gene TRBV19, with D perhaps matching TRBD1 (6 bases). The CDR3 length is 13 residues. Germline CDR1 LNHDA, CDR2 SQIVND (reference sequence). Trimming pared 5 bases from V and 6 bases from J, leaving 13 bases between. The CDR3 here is CASSSRGNHGYTF. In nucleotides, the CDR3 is TGTGCCAGTAGTTCCAGGGGAAACCATGGCTACACCTTC.

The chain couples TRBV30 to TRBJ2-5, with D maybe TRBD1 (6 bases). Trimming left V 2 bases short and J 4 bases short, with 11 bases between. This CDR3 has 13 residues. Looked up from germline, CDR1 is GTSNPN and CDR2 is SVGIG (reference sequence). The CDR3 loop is CAWSWSRGETQYF. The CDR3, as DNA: TGTGCCTGGAGTTGGAGCAGGGGAGAGACCCAGTACTTC.

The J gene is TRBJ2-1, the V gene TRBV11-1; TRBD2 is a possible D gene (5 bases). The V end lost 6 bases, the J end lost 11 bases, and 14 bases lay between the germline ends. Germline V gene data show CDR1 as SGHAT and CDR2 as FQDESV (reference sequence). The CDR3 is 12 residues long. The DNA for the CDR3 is TGTGCCAGCAGTTTGAGAGCGGCCCAGCAGTTCTTC. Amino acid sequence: CASSLRAAQQFF.

The CDR3 nucleotides are TGTGCCAGCAGTGACTCCCTAGGAGGGAGGGAGCTGTTTTTT. Its protein is CASSDSLGGRELFF. V usage is TRBV6-4 and J usage is TRBJ2-2; D possibly corresponds to TRBD2 (6 bases). Germline V gene sequence: CDR1 MRHNA, CDR2 SNTAGT. V was clipped by 0 bases and J by 9 bases, with 11 bases between them. The CDR3 totals 14 residues.

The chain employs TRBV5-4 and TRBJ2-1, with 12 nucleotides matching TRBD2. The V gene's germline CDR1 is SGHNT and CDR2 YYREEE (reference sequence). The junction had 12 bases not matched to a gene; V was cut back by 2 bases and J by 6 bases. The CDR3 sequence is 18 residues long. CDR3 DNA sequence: TGTGCCAGCAGCTTACTCAGACTAGCGGGGGTTCTGACCAATGAGCAGTTCTTC. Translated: CASSLLRLAGVLTNEQFF.

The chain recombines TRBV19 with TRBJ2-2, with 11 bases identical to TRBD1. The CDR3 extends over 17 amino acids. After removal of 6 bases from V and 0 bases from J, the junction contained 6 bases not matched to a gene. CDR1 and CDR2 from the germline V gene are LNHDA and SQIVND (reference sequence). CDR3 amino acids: CASRLRDRGSNTGELFF. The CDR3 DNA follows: TGTGCCAGTAGGCTCCGGGACAGGGGGTCGAACACCGGGGAGCTGTTTTTT.

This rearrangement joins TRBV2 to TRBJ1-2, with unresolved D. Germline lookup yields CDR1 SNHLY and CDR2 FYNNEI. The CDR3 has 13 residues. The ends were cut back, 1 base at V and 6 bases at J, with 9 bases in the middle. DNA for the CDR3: TGTGCCAGCAGTGAAGGATCTTACAATGGCTACACCTTC. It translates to CASSEGSYNGYTF.

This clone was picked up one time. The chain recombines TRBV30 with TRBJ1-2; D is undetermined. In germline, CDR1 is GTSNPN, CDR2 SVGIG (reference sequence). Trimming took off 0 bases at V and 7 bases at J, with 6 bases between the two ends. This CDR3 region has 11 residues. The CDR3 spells CAWSVRGGYTF. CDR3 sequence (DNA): TGTGCCTGGAGTGTACGAGGTGGCTACACCTTC.

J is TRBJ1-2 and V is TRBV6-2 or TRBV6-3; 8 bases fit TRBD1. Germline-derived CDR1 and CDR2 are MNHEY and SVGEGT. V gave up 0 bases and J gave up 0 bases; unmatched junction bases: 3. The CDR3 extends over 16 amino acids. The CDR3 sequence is CASSYSRDRSNYGYTF. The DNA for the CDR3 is TGTGCCAGCAGTTACTCCAGGGACAGGTCTAACTATGGCTACACCTTC.

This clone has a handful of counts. The CDR3 here is CARSLSSSGPYEQYF. The CDR3 DNA reads TGTGCCAGAAGCTTATCATCTAGCGGACCCTACGAGCAGTACTTC. The V and J genes are TRBV7-5 and TRBJ2-7; the D segment call TRBD2 is taken from the table without a DNA check. TRBV7-5 is a known pseudogene. The CDR3 has 15 residues.

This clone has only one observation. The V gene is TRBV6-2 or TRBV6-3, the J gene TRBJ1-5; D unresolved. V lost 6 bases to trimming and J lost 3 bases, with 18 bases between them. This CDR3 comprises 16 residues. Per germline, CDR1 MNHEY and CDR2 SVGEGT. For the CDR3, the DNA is TGTGCCAGCAGCCACATTGCGGGAAGGGACAATCAGCCCCAGCATTTT. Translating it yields CASSHIAGRDNQPQHF.